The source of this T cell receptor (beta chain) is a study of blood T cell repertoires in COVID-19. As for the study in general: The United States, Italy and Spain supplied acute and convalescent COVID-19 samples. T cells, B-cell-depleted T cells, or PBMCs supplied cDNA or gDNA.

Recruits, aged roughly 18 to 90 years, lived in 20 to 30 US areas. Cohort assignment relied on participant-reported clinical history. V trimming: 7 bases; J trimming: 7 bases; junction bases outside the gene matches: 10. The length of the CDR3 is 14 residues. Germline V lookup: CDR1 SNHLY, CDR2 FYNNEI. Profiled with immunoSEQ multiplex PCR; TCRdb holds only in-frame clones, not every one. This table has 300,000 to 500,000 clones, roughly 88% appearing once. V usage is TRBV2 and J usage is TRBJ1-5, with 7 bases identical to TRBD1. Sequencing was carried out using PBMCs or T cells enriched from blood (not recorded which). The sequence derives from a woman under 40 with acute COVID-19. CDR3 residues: CASTTTGPEQPQHF. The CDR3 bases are TGTGCCAGCACCACGACAGGGCCGGAACAGCCCCAGCATTTT.